These 8 T cell receptor beta chains share one sample of origin, sequenced in a study of technical replicates of blood from several donors. Using immunoSEQ multiplex PCR, the repertoire was profiled, and TCRdb retains in-frame clones only, with some absent. The sample includes about 68,000 clones, under 98% of them seen just once. The sample taken for sequencing was T cells isolated from PBMCs. These receptor sequences come from a human donor in good health.

CDR3 DNA sequence: TGTGCCTGGAGCAGGAAGTACGGTTTAAGCACAGATACGCAGTATTTT. Translation: CAWSRKYGLSTDTQYF. The V call is TRBV30, the J call TRBJ2-3; D is ambiguous. This CDR3 contains 16 residues. Germline values: CDR1 GTSNPN, CDR2 SVGIG (reference sequence). Trimming took 3 bases from V and 0 from J, leaving 16 bases between them.

This chain links TRBV7-2 with TRBJ1-5; D might be TRBD1 (6 bases). Germline V gene data show CDR1 as SGHTA and CDR2 as FQGNSA. This CDR3 has 13 residues. V shed 2 bases and J shed 6 bases, with 8 bases lying between them. The CDR3, as DNA: TGTGCCAGCAGCTTAATAGGGGGTCAGCCCCAGCATTTT. Its translation: CASSLIGGQPQHF.

The chain couples TRBV23-1 to TRBJ1-1; D is uncertain. TRBV23-1 falls under the ORF class, with uncertain function. The CDR3 spans 13 residues. V lost 0 bases, J lost 4 bases, and 6 bases lay in between. CDR3 bases: TGCGCCAGCAGTCAATCTGACTCCACTGAAGCTTTCTTT. It specifies CASSQSDSTEAFF.

V usage is TRBV4-1 and J usage is TRBJ2-7, with 7 bases identical to TRBD1. There are 15 residues in the CDR3. CDR1 MGHRA and CDR2 YSYEKL come from the germline V gene. V lost 2 bases and J lost 4; bases outside the gene matches: 8. CDR3 residues: CASSQLTGQKYEQYF. CDR3 DNA: TGCGCCAGCAGCCAATTGACGGGACAGAAGTACGAGCAGTACTTC.

The chain employs TRBV6-5 and TRBJ1-4; D not resolved. V lost 8 bases to trimming and J lost 0 bases, with 13 bases between them. The CDR3 runs to 15 residues. CDR1 is MNHEY, CDR2 SVGAGI, per germline. CDR3 region: CASLKQYATNEKLFF. The CDR3 DNA reads TGTGCCAGCCTGAAACAGTATGCAACTAATGAAAAACTGTTTTTT.

V usage is TRBV5-8 and J usage is TRBJ2-3; possible D gene TRBD1, 5 bases. The CDR3 runs 14 residues. With 0 bases removed from V and 4 bases from J, the gap between germline ends came to 9 bases. CDR1 and CDR2 from the germline V gene are SGHTS and YDEGEE. The CDR3 DNA is TGTGCCAGCAGCTTGGGACAGAGTCCAGATACGCAGTATTTT. This encodes CASSLGQSPDTQYF.

The chain joins TRBV28 to TRBJ1-1; D ambiguous. V lost 1 base to trimming and J lost 0 bases, with 12 bases between them. Germline CDR1 reads MDHEN; CDR2 reads SYDVKM. The CDR3 is 16 amino acids. CDR3 region: CASSLFRGTMNTEAFF. The CDR3 DNA follows: TGTGCCAGCAGTTTATTCCGGGGTACCATGAACACTGAAGCTTTCTTT.

The rearrangement joins TRBV11-3 to TRBJ2-1; D unresolved. V lost 4 bases and J 0 bases, leaving 16 bases between the germline ends. The CDR3 contains 17 residues. CDR1 is SGHNT, CDR2 YENEEA, per germline. In DNA form, the CDR3 reads TGTGCCAGCAGCTCCCGTGGTGGGCCAAGCTCCTACAATGAGCAGTTCTTC. Translation: CASSSRGGPSSYNEQFF.